One sample yielded the 22 T cell receptor beta chains listed below, sequenced in a study of follicular helper T cells after annual influenza vaccination. Time point reported: 2015-2016 season, pre-vaccination. Generated by immunoSEQ multiplex PCR, the TCRdb table keeps only in-frame clones and is missing some. The sample carries more than 8,500 clones, over 80% recorded once. Sequenced material: CXCR5+ CD38- circulating T follicular helper cells from blood, taken on the day of influenza vaccination. Subset given: circulating Tfh, non-naive CD4+CXCR5+PD-1+ (ICOS+CD38+ or ICOS-CD38-). The receptor source for this set is an adult who received the influenza vaccine.

The chain uses TRBV11-2 and TRBJ1-1, with D possibly matching TRBD1 (6 bases). V lost 5 bases, J lost 5 bases, and 15 bases lay in between. The CDR3 spans 14 residues. Germline CDR1 and CDR2: SGHAT and FQNNGV. CDR3 nucleotide sequence: TGTGCCAGCAGCCCTTCGAGGGGGGGGACTGAAGCTTTCTTT. It yields the protein CASSPSRGGTEAFF. The entire variable domain, with the rest obtained from reference TRBV11-2 and TRBJ1-1, is as follows: EAGVAQSPRYKIIEKRQSVAFWCNPISGHATLYWYQQILGQGPKLLIQFQNNGVVDDSQLPKDRFSAERLKGVDSTLKIQPAKLEDSAVYLCASSPSRGGTEAFFGQGTRLTVV.

The CDR3 bases are TGCGCCAGCAGCGGGGACAACAGGGGGTTTAGGAGTGGCTACACCTTC. Translation gives CASSGDNRGFRSGYTF. The chain is built from TRBV5-1 and TRBJ1-2, with 8 bases identical to TRBD1. The V and J ends lost 4 bases and 7 bases, in that order; junction bases with no gene match: 15. Germline loops: CDR1 SGHRS, CDR2 YFSETQ. This CDR3 contains 16 residues.

The chain links TRBV11-2 to TRBJ2-3; TRBD2 matches at 9 bases. With 3 bases clipped from V and 5 bases from J, the junction kept 3 bases outside the gene matches. Germline CDR1 reads SGHAT; CDR2 reads FQNNGV. The CDR3 covers 14 residues. CDR3 in amino acids: CASSLGLAVDTQYF. As DNA, the CDR3 is TGTGCCAGCAGCTTGGGACTAGCCGTAGATACGCAGTATTTT.

The V gene is TRBV5-5, the J gene TRBJ2-2; possibly TRBD1 or TRBD2 for D (5 bases each). The V and J ends lost 4 bases and 6 bases respectively, with 10 bases between them. The CDR3 spans 13 residues. The germline CDR1 and CDR2 sequences are SGHKS and YYEKEE (reference sequence). CDR3: CASSAEGPGELFF. The CDR3, as DNA: TGTGCCAGCAGCGCAGAGGGGCCCGGGGAGCTGTTTTTT.

This chain links TRBV9 with TRBJ2-3, with 9 nucleotides matching TRBD1. V gave up 4 bases and J gave up 4 bases; unmatched junction bases: 7. The germline gives CDR1 SGDLS, CDR2 YYNGEE. The CDR3 spans 15 residues. CDR3 bases: TGTGCCAGCAGCCCAGGACAGGGGACTGCAGATACGCAGTATTTT. Translation: CASSPGQGTADTQYF.

This clone was counted between two and nine times. The chain couples TRBV19 to TRBJ1-2; 7 bases are shared with TRBD1. Germline CDR1 and CDR2: LNHDA and SQIVND (reference sequence). The CDR3 is made up of 15 amino acids. J lost 0 bases, V lost 4 bases, and 5 bases had no gene match. DNA for the CDR3: TGTGCCAGTAGTAGGACAGGAGGTCCTAACTATGGCTACACCTTC. The encoded protein is CASSRTGGPNYGYTF.

V and J are TRBV2 and TRBJ2-2; TRBD2 might be the D (5 bases). Germline V gene data show CDR1 as SNHLY and CDR2 as FYNNEI. The CDR3 contains 14 residues. V was cut by 4 bases and J by 4 bases, with 10 bases left in between. As DNA, the CDR3 is TGTGCCAGCAGTGCGGCGCGGGCCACCGGGGAGCTGTTTTTT. Amino acid sequence: CASSAARATGELFF.

CDR3 DNA: TGTGCCAGCTCCCACGGGACGGATGGGGGCTACACCTTC. Translated: CASSHGTDGGYTF. The rearrangement joins TRBV18 to TRBJ1-2; possible D gene TRBD1, 5 bases. V shed 6 bases and J shed 8 bases, with 16 bases lying between them. Germline V CDR1 and CDR2: KGHSH, LQKENI. The CDR3 is 13 amino acids.

This clone was counted only a few times. V is TRBV6-1 and J is TRBJ2-7; TRBD2 matches at 8 bases. Germline trimming cut 1 base from V and 1 base from J; bases unmatched to any gene: 3. Germline V gene sequence: CDR1 MNHNS, CDR2 SASEGT. CDR3 size: 15 residues. The CDR3 sequence: CASSEGGTRSYEQYF. The CDR3 DNA sequence: TGTGCCAGCAGTGAAGGTGGGACTAGGTCCTACGAGCAGTACTTC.

The chain carries TRBV29-1 and TRBJ2-7; possible D gene TRBD1, 6 bases. V dropped 7 bases and J dropped 6 bases, with 13 bases sitting between them. CDR3 size: 11 residues. The germline V gene encodes CDR1 SQVTM and CDR2 ANQGSEA. CDR3: CSAHRDTEQYF. CDR3 nucleotide sequence: TGCAGCGCTCATCGGGACACCGAGCAGTACTTC.

The CDR3 region has the DNA TGTGCCAGCAGCTTATTGGGGCAGGGGGCCCACGAGCAGTACTTC. This encodes CASSLLGQGAHEQYF. This chain links TRBV7-9 with TRBJ2-7; the match to TRBD1 covers 8 bases. Germline V lookup: CDR1 SEHNR, CDR2 FQNEAQ (reference sequence). The CDR3 length is 15 residues. V shed 2 bases and J 5 bases; nucleotides not matched to a gene: 8.

This sequence joins TRBV6-1 and TRBJ1-4; the D is unclear. V was cut by 4 bases and J by 5 bases, with 11 bases left in between. Germline V CDR1 and CDR2: MNHNS, SASEGT. The CDR3 length is 14 residues. The DNA of the CDR3 is TGTGCCAGCAGTGCGAGGACGGTAAATGAAAAACTGTTTTTT. It encodes CASSARTVNEKLFF.

V gene TRBV2 combines with J gene TRBJ1-4; 9 positions agree with TRBD1. Germline CDR1 and CDR2: SNHLY and FYNNEI. V was clipped by 10 bases and J by 6 bases; unmatched bases: 9. The CDR3 contains 14 residues. This CDR3 is CATTVRTGDEKLFF. CDR3 DNA sequence: TGTGCCACCACCGTGCGGACAGGGGATGAAAAACTGTTTTTT.

The CDR3 reads CASRPLTSGSNEQFF. The DNA of the CDR3 is TGTGCCAGCAGGCCGTTGACTAGCGGGAGCAATGAGCAGTTCTTC. The chain joins TRBV28 to TRBJ2-1; 12 nucleotides agree with TRBD2. Germline V gives CDR1 MDHEN, CDR2 SYDVKM. The CDR3 is 15 amino acids. V gave up 6 bases and J gave up 6 bases; unmatched junction bases: 6.

The genes are TRBV28 and TRBJ1-4; no reliable D call. From germline, CDR1 is MDHEN and CDR2 SYDVKM. The CDR3 totals 14 residues. V was trimmed by 7 bases and J by 3 bases, leaving 12 bases between them. The CDR3 DNA reads TGTGCCAGCAATCCCTCAGTGGCTAATGAAAAACTGTTTTTT. Translation: CASNPSVANEKLFF.

The J gene is TRBJ1-3, the V gene TRBV15; TRBD1 matches 9 bases. CDR1 is LNHNV and CDR2 is YYDKDF in the germline V gene (reference sequence). Unmatched junction bases numbered 4, after V lost 0 bases and J lost 4 bases. The CDR3 is 16 residues long. In DNA, the CDR3 is TGTGCCACCAGCAGAGATCGAGGGACAGGGGGAAACACCATATATTTT. It is translated as CATSRDRGTGGNTIYF.

The chain has TRBV7-3 and TRBJ2-1; D perhaps matches TRBD2 (5 bases). V lost 5 bases, J lost 0 bases, and 11 bases lay in between. The germline CDR1 and CDR2 sequences are SGHTA and FQGTGA. The CDR3 has 15 amino acids. CDR3 nucleotides: TGTGCCAGCAGCCCAATAGCGAGCTCCTACAATGAGCAGTTCTTC. Translated, it gives CASSPIASSYNEQFF.

The chain recombines TRBV28 with TRBJ1-2; D perhaps matches TRBD1 (6 bases). The V end was cut by 3 bases, the J end by 5 bases, with 10 bases between. The CDR3 has 13 residues. Germline V gene lookup returns CDR1 MDHEN and CDR2 SYDVKM. This chain's CDR3 is CASSFRTVYGYTF. DNA for the CDR3: TGTGCCAGCAGTTTCAGGACAGTGTATGGCTACACCTTC.

The V and J genes are TRBV9 and TRBJ2-1; D is unresolved. Germline V gene sequence: CDR1 SGDLS, CDR2 YYNGEE. The CDR3 sequence is 13 residues long. With 0 bases removed from V and 5 bases from J, the gap between germline ends came to 6 bases. The CDR3 DNA reads TGTGCCAGCAGCGTAGAAAACAACAATGAGCAGTTCTTC. It encodes CASSVENNNEQFF. The full variable domain, its missing parts supplied by reference TRBV9 and TRBJ2-1, is DSGVTQTPKHLITATGQRVTLRCSPRSGDLSVYWYQQSLDQGLQFLIQYYNGEERAKGNILERFSAQQFPDLHSELNLSSLELGDSALYFCASSVENNNEQFFGPGTRLTVL.

The V call is TRBV28, the J call TRBJ2-7, with 7 bases aligning to TRBD1. CDR1 and CDR2 (germline): MDHEN, SYDVKM. V trimming: 7 bases; J trimming: 4 bases; junction bases outside the gene matches: 7. The CDR3 has 13 residues. The CDR3 loop reads CASKPGQTYEQYF. For the CDR3, the DNA is TGTGCCAGCAAACCGGGACAGACATACGAGCAGTACTTC.

This clone turned up a few times. As DNA, the CDR3 is TGTGCCAGTAGTATGAGAGAGGGGAACGAGTTCTTC. Translation gives CASSMREGNEFF. The genes are TRBV19 and TRBJ2-1; D may correspond to TRBD1 or TRBD2 (5 bases each). Germline V gene lookup returns CDR1 LNHDA and CDR2 SQIVND (reference sequence). The V and J ends lost 3 bases and 14 bases respectively, with 14 bases between them. This CDR3 comprises 12 residues.

This rearrangement joins TRBV6-5 to TRBJ1-2; TRBD1 agrees at 7 bases. The ends lost 4 bases at V and 5 bases at J; junction bases unmatched: 7. Germline V gene data show CDR1 as MNHEY and CDR2 as SVGAGI. This CDR3 has 14 amino acids. CDR3 coding DNA: TGTGCCAGCAGTTCAAGGACAGGAGAATATGGCTACACCTTC. Protein: CASSSRTGEYGYTF.